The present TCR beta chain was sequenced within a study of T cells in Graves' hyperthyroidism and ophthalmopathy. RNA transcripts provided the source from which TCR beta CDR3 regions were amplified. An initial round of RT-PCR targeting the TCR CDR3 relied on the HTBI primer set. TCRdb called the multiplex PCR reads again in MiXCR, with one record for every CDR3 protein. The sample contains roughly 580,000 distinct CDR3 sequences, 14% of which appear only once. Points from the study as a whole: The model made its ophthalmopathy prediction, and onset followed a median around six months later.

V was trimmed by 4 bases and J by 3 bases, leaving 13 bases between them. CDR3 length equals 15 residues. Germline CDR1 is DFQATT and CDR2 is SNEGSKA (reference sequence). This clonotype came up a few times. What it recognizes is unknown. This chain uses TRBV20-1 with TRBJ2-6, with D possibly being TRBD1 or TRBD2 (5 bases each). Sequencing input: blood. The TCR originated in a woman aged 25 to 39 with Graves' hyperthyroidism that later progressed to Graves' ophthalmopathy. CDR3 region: CSAKDWGFGANVLTF. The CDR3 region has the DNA TGCAGTGCTAAGGATTGGGGGTTTGGGGCCAACGTCCTGACTTTC.